Below, 3 T cell receptor beta chains from the same sample are listed, as sequenced in a study of T cells in Graves' hyperthyroidism and ophthalmopathy. Researchers took RNA transcripts and amplified the TCR beta CDR3 regions from them. First-round RT-PCR with HTBI primers amplified the TCR CDR3 region. TCRdb reanalysed the multiplex PCR reads using MiXCR and keeps one entry per CDR3 protein. Of 300,000 to 450,000 distinct CDR3 sequences in the sample, about 14% are singletons; the top ten hold around a fifth. The sample was blood. The receptors were sampled from a woman aged 25 to 45 with Graves' ophthalmopathy.

This chain uses TRBV5-5 with TRBJ1-4; D gene unclear. Between the trimmed V and J ends, which lost 2 bases and 7 bases, there was a span of 9 bases. The CDR3 covers 13 residues. Germline loops: CDR1 SGHKS, CDR2 YYEKEE (reference sequence). Here the CDR3 reads CASSLAVSEKLFF. CDR3 DNA sequence: TGTGCCAGCAGCTTAGCCGTTTCTGAAAAACTGTTTTTT.

A few counts support this clonotype. The chain carries TRBV6-2 or TRBV6-3 and TRBJ1-1, with D tentatively TRBD1 (5 bases). CDR3 size: 13 residues. The ends were cut back, 5 bases at V and 5 bases at J, with 12 bases in the middle. Germline CDR1 MNHEY, CDR2 SVGEGT. The CDR3 DNA reads TGTGCCAGCAGTAATGGGGGACGGACTGAAGCTTTCTTT. It translates to CASSNGGRTEAFF.

This chain joins TRBV5-8 and TRBJ1-1; D uncertain. The V and J ends lost 2 bases and 11 bases respectively, with 10 bases between them. CDR1 is SGHTS, CDR2 YDEGEE, per germline. The CDR3 is made up of 11 amino acids. The CDR3 sequence is CASSFRWVAFF. The CDR3 nucleotides are TGTGCCAGCAGCTTTCGGTGGGTTGCTTTCTTT.